This T cell receptor beta chain stems from a study of cytomegalovirus exposure and HLA in healthy donors. A multiplex PCR was run with 60 Vbeta primers and 13 Jbeta primers. The repertoire was sequenced with immunoSEQ multiplex PCR; TCRdb's copy has only in-frame clones and lacks some. Among about 110,000 clones listed, over 65% were seen once. Trimming took 5 bases from V and 8 from J; bases not matched to a gene: 6. CDR1 and CDR2 (germline): MNHEY, SMNVEV (reference sequence). The CDR3 length is 14 residues. V usage is TRBV27 and J usage is TRBJ1-4, with 9 bases lining up with TRBD1. The receptor was isolated from a woman in her twenties or thirties in good health and CMV-seronegative. The material sequenced was PBMCs. This chain's CDR3 is CASSVQGAGEKLFF. The CDR3 DNA reads as TGTGCCAGCAGTGTACAGGGGGCGGGAGAAAAACTGTTTTTT.